This section outlines one T cell receptor beta chain sequence together with its context. The antigen this receptor binds is unknown. No much larger clonotype is one base removed from it; base qualities were not supplied. Libraries were prepared through the immunoSEQ multiplex PCR assay. TCRdb retrieved this table from immuneACCESS and kept in-frame rearrangements only. Not all clones are present; in checked studies, unresolved V genes account for under half, and no reason is known for the remainder. This sample gives tens of thousands of clones in total; 94% of them show up just once. 2.5% of the sample is in the top ten clones. This entry belongs to a study of T cell changes during pregnancy in multiple sclerosis (dated by TCRdb to the late 2010s). Looking at the study overall: The study looked at changes in the T cell repertoire across pregnancy in women with multiple sclerosis.

From its cysteine to its phenylalanine, the CDR3 spans 12 amino acids. Of all the DNA, just the CDR3 is kept, 36 bases in frame from base 1. V lost 9 bases and J lost 2 bases; the stretch between them is 11 bases long. CDR1 SGHTA and CDR2 FQGTGA are derived from the germline V gene. This TCR was sampled from a female donor with multiple sclerosis, enrolled in a pregnancy study. The V and J genes are TRBV7-3 and TRBJ2-7, with an unclear D gene assignment. The sample in question was peripheral blood, obtained in the third trimester of pregnancy. The CDR3 region has the sequence CASPTHTYEQYF. The nucleotide sequence is TGTGCCAGTCCCACCCACACCTACGAGCAGTACTTC.